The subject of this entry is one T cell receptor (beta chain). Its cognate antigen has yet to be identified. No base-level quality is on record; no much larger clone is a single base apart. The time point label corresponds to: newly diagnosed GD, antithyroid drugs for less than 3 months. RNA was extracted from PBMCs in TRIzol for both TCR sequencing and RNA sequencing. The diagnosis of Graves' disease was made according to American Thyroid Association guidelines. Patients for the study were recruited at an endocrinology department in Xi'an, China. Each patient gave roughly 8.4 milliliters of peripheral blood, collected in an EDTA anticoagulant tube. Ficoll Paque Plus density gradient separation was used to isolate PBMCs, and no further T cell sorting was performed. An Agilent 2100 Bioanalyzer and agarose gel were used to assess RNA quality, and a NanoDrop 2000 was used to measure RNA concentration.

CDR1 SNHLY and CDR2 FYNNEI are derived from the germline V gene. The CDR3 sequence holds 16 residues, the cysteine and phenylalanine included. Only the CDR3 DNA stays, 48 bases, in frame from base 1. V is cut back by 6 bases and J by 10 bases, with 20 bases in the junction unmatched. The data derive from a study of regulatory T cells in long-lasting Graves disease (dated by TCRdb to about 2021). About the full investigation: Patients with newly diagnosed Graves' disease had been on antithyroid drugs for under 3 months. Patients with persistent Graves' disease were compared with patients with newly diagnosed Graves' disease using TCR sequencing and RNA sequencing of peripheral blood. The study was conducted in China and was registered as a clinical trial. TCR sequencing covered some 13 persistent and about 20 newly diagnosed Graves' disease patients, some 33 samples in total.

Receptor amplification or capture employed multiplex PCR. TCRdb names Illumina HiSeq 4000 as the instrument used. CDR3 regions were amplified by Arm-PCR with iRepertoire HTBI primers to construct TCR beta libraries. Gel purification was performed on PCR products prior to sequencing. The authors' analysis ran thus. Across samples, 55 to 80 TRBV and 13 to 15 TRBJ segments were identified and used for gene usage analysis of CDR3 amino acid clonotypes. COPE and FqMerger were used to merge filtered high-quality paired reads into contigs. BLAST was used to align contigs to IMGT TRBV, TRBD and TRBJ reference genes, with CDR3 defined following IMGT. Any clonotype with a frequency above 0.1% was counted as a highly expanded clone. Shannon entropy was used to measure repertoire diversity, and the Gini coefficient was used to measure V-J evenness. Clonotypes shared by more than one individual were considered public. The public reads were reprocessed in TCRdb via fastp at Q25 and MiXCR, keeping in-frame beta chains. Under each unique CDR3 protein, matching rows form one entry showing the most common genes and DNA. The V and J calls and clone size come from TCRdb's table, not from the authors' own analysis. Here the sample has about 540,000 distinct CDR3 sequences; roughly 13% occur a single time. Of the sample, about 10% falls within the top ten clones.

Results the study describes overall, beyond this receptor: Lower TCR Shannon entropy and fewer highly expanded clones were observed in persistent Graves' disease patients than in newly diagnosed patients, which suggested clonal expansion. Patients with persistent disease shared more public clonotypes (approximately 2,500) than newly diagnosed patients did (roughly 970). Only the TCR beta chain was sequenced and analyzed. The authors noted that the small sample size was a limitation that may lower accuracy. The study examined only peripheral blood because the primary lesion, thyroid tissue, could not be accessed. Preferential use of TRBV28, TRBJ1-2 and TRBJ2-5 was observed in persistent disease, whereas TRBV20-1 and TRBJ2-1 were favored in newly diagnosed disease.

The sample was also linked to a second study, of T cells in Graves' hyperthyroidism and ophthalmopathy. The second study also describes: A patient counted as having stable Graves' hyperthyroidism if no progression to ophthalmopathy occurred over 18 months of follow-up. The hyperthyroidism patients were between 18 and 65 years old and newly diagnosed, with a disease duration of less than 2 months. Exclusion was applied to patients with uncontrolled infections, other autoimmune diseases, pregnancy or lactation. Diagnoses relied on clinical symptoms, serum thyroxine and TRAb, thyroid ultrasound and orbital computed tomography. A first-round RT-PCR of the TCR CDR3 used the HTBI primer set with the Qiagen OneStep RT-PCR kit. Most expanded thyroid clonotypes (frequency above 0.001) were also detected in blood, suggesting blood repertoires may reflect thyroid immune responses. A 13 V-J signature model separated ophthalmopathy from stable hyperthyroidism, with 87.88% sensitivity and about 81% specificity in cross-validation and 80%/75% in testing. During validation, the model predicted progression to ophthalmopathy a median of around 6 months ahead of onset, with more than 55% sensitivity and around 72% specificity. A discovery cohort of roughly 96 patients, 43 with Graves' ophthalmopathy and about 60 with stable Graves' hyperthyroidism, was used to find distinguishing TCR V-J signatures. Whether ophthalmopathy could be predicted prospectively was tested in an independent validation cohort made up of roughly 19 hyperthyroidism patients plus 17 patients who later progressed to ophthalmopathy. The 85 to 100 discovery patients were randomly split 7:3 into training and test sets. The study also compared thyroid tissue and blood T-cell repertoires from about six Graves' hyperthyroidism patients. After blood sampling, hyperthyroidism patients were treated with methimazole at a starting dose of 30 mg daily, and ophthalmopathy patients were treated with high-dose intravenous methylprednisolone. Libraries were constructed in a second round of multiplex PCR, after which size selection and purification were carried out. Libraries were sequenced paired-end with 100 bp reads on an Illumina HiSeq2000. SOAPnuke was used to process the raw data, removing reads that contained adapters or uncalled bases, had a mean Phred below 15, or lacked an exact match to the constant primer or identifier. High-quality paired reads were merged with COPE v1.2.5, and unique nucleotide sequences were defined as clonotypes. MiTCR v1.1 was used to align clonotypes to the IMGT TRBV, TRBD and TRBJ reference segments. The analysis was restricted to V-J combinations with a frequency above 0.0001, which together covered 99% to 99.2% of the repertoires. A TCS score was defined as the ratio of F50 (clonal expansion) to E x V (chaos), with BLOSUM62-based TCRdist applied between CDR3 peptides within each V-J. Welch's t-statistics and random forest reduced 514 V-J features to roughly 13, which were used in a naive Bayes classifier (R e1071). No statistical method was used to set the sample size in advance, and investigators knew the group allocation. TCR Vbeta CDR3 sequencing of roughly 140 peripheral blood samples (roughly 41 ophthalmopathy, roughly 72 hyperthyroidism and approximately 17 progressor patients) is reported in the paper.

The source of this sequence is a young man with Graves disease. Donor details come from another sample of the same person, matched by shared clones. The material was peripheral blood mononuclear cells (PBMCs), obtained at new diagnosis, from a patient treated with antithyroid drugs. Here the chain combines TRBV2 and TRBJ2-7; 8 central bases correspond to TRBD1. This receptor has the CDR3 CASSCSIDRGHRPQYF. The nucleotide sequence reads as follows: TGTGCCAGCAGCTGCTCCATAGACAGGGGTCACCGCCCTCAGTACTTC.